This T cell receptor beta chain came from a study of blood T cells in healthy people across ages. Study observations and caveats: Donor CMV status, an unknown factor, possibly confounded changes in expanded clonotypes.

Notes on this clonotype: Its antigen remains unidentified.

A second PCR, run for 7 to 11 cycles, used a sample-barcoded 5' primer plus a J-beta primer mix. TCRdb redid the calling of the 5' RACE reads with MiXCR, one entry per CDR3 protein. The sample consists of 1.8 million or so distinct CDR3 sequences, approximately 40% of them appearing once. This CDR3 region has 15 residues. Germline trimming cut 5 bases from V and 4 bases from J; bases unmatched to any gene: 7. The germline V gene has CDR1 SEHNR and CDR2 FQNEAQ (reference sequence). Per sample, at least 5 micrograms of total RNA were extracted. The TCR comes from a human donor in good health. The chain combines TRBV7-9 with TRBJ2-7, with 11 bases identical to TRBD1. The sequenced material came from blood. CDR3 DNA sequence: TGTGCCAGCAGCCGCACGGACAGGGGGCAGTACGAGCAGTACTTC. It encodes CASSRTDRGQYEQYF.